This passage covers 13 T cell receptor beta chains from one sample sequenced in a study of T cell responses to AZD1222 COVID-19 vaccine. TCRdb keeps only in-frame clones here, not all; method: immunoSEQ multiplex PCR. The sample consists of roughly 160,000 clones, just over 90% of them appearing once. The sequencing used peripheral blood, collected on day 0 of AZD1222 vaccination. The receptors shown here come from an adult in good health.

The V and J genes are TRBV27 and TRBJ1-2; the D is unclear. V was cut by 3 bases and J by 3 bases, with 11 bases left in between. Germline CDR1 reads MNHEY; CDR2 reads SMNVEV (reference sequence). The CDR3 covers 14 residues. This chain's CDR3 is CASSLGWGDYGYTF. The CDR3 DNA is TGTGCCAGCAGTTTGGGATGGGGAGACTATGGCTACACCTTC.

This clone was counted once. The chain carries TRBV6-5 and TRBJ1-4; 9 nucleotides align to TRBD1. The germline gives CDR1 MNHEY, CDR2 SVGAGI. J gave up 8 bases and V 0 bases, and 4 bases lay outside the gene matches. CDR3 length: 15 amino acids. The CDR3 here is CASSYSGTGYEKLFF. The CDR3 nucleotides are TGTGCCAGCAGTTACTCGGGGACAGGGTACGAAAAACTGTTTTTT.

The gene calls are TRBV28 and TRBJ1-5; D is unclear. Trimming stripped 5 bases from V and 5 bases from J, with 19 bases between. Germline V lookup: CDR1 MDHEN, CDR2 SYDVKM. The CDR3 length is 16 residues. The CDR3 region has the DNA TGTGCCAGCAGTCCCCCAGTGGGAGGGCGAGATCAGCCCCAGCATTTT. This encodes CASSPPVGGRDQPQHF.

This clone was seen only a few times. The rearrangement joins TRBV11-3 to TRBJ2-2, with 8 positions matching TRBD1. The CDR3 has 15 residues. The ends lost 8 bases at V and 7 bases at J; junction bases unmatched: 12. Germline V gene sequence: CDR1 SGHNT, CDR2 YENEEA. The CDR3 is CASASGQGVHGELFF. CDR3 in DNA: TGTGCCAGCGCTTCCGGACAGGGCGTCCACGGGGAGCTGTTTTTT.

The chain combines TRBV15 with TRBJ1-1; no firm D call. The V end was cut by 2 bases, the J end by 1 base, with 11 bases between. The CDR3 is 15 amino acids. CDR1 is LNHNV and CDR2 is YYDKDF in the germline V gene (reference sequence). In DNA form, the CDR3 reads TGTGCCACCAGCAGACCCGCCGGGTGGAACACTGAAGCTTTCTTT. It encodes CATSRPAGWNTEAFF.

J is TRBJ1-3 and V is TRBV7-5; the DNA was not compared with TRBD1, the D call given in the table. TRBV7-5 is annotated as a pseudogene. The CDR3 sequence is 15 residues long. The DNA of the CDR3 is TGTGCCAGAAGCTTAGCCCCCCTAACAGGGTGCACCATATATTTT. As protein: CARSLAPLTGCTIYF.

The chain employs TRBV5-1 and TRBJ2-7, with D hard to call. CDR3 size: 15 residues. Per the germline V gene, CDR1 is SGHRS and CDR2 is YFSETQ. Trimming took off 4 bases at V and 6 bases at J, with 20 bases between the two ends. CDR3 DNA: TGCGCCAGCAGCCCCGGATGGGAAACCCTCTCCGAGCAGTACTTC. It encodes CASSPGWETLSEQYF. Full variable domain (rest looked up from reference TRBV5-1 and TRBJ2-7): KAGVTQTPRYLIKTRGQQVTLSCSPISGHRSVSWYQQTPGQGLQFLFEYFSETQRNKGNFPGRFSGRQFSNSRSEMNVSTLELGDSALYLCASSPGWETLSEQYFGPGTRLTVT.

The chain carries TRBV7-9 and TRBJ2-5, with TRBD1 identical over 8 bases. Germline CDR1 is SEHNR and CDR2 is FQNEAQ (reference sequence). The CDR3 extends over 14 amino acids. The V segment lost 5 bases and the J segment 1 base; nucleotides outside the gene matches: 3. CDR3 sequence reads: CASSIGQGQETQYF. The DNA for the CDR3 is TGTGCCAGCAGCATCGGACAGGGCCAAGAGACCCAGTACTTC.

CDR3 sequence: CASSPLTGAHQPQHF. Written as DNA, the CDR3 is TGTGCCAGCAGCCCCCTGACAGGGGCGCATCAGCCCCAGCATTTT. This chain uses TRBV28 with TRBJ1-5; 8 nucleotides line up with TRBD1. V lost 6 bases and J lost 5; bases outside the gene matches: 9. The CDR3 has 15 residues. Germline V gene sequence: CDR1 MDHEN, CDR2 SYDVKM.

The rearrangement joins TRBV12-3 or TRBV12-4 to TRBJ1-1; D gene unclear. The CDR3 runs 12 residues. V shed 6 bases and J shed 3 bases, with 8 bases lying between them. This CDR3 reads CASSPVYTEAFF. In DNA, the CDR3 is TGTGCCAGCAGCCCAGTTTACACTGAAGCTTTCTTT.

This clone has a single count. The rearrangement joins TRBV6-5 to TRBJ1-2, with TRBD1 identical over 10 bases. The V and J ends lost 0 bases and 6 bases, in that order; junction bases with no gene match: 1. Germline lookup yields CDR1 MNHEY and CDR2 SVGAGI. The CDR3 has 14 amino acids. The DNA for the CDR3 is TGTGCCAGCAGTTACTCCGGACAGGGGGATGGCTACACCTTC. The encoded protein is CASSYSGQGDGYTF.

This chain links TRBV9 with TRBJ1-2; D unclear. Germline V gene sequence: CDR1 SGDLS, CDR2 YYNGEE. The CDR3 has 16 residues. Trimming took 0 bases from V and 7 from J, leaving 19 bases between them. The CDR3 region is CASSVAPHPGGGGYTF. CDR3 in DNA: TGTGCCAGCAGCGTAGCCCCACACCCAGGCGGCGGTGGCTACACCTTC. Together with reference TRBV9 and TRBJ1-2, the CDR3 gives the full variable domain: DSGVTQTPKHLITATGQRVTLRCSPRSGDLSVYWYQQSLDQGLQFLIQYYNGEERAKGNILERFSAQQFPDLHSELNLSSLELGDSALYFCASSVAPHPGGGGYTFGSGTRLTVV.

V gene TRBV27 combines with J gene TRBJ1-6; D possibly corresponds to TRBD1 (5 bases). Germline CDR1 reads MNHEY; CDR2 reads SMNVEV (reference sequence). V lost 7 bases and J 7 bases, leaving 8 bases between the germline ends. CDR3 length equals 12 residues. The CDR3 loop reads CASKRGNSPLHF. CDR3 nucleotides: TGTGCCAGCAAACGGGGGAATTCACCCCTCCACTTT.